This T cell receptor beta chain was sequenced for a study of blood T cell repertoires in COVID-19 (TCRdb year 2020). Concerning the study at large: Samples covering the acute and convalescent phases of COVID-19 were provided by collaborators in the United States, Italy and Spain. The repertoires were released in a freely available public database intended as a resource for research on the immune response to SARS-CoV-2. The prospective study material was composed of cDNA or gDNA derived from T cells, B-cell-depleted T cells, or PBMCs. A de-identified subject ID, COVID-19 status, age in years and sex were almost always included in the sample metadata. Samples came from the ongoing ImmuneRACE study (first 160 participants) plus 1,254 subjects from 6 global collaborators. The dataset comprised deeply sampled blood TCRbeta repertoires from subjects exposed to, actively infected with, or recovered from COVID-19. Where available, HLA class I and class II types were taken from metadata supplied by the sample provider and were not determined by assay-based typing.

Whole blood was collected in K2EDTA tubes by collaborating institutions according to the institutions' own protocols. For TCRbeta analysis, collaborator samples were shipped as frozen whole blood, as isolated PBMCs, or as DNA extracted from either sample type. The CDR3 numbers 17 residues from cysteine through phenylalanine. This entry keeps only the CDR3 DNA: 51 bases, framed from base 1. V was cut back by 3 bases and J by 5 bases, leaving a gap of 23 bases between them. In the germline V gene (reference sequence), CDR1 corresponds to DFQATT and CDR2 to SNEGSKA. The paper's findings and limits, for the study overall: The quantity of clinical and demographic metadata differed by source and by participant and was supplied without curation.

TCRbeta CDR3 regions were amplified from genomic DNA by means of the immunoSEQ Assay, a bias-controlled multiplex PCR. Regarding the original processing steps: The number of nucleated cells in each sample was estimated by amplification of reference gene primers within the assay. To quantify the absolute abundance of each unique TCRbeta CDR3 rearrangement, sequence reads were collapsed and filtered. For each sample, productive Simpson clonality was calculated as the square root of Simpson's diversity index over productive rearrangements. The clones in this table, taken by TCRdb from immuneACCESS, are in-frame only. Not every clone is retained; where verified, under half of the shortfall comes from an unresolved V gene, and the cause of the rest is unknown. V and J calls plus clone size are reproduced from that table; the DNA served to infer D and trimming. This sample comprises approximately 84,000 clones, 70% to 90% of them detected only once. The ten top clones hold about an eighth of the sample.

About this clone itself: The target of this receptor is not known. No much larger clone exists at a distance of one base, and base qualities are not known.

The TCR sequence derives from a human donor in a cohort sampled during active COVID-19. Sequences were obtained from peripheral blood. This chain joins TRBV20-1 to TRBJ1-5; TRBD1 is possibly the D segment (6 matching bases). The DNA is TGCAGTGCTAGTGGGACAAAGGGTCGGGTTGGCGATCAGCCCCAGCATTTT. Translation gives CSASGTKGRVGDQPQHF.